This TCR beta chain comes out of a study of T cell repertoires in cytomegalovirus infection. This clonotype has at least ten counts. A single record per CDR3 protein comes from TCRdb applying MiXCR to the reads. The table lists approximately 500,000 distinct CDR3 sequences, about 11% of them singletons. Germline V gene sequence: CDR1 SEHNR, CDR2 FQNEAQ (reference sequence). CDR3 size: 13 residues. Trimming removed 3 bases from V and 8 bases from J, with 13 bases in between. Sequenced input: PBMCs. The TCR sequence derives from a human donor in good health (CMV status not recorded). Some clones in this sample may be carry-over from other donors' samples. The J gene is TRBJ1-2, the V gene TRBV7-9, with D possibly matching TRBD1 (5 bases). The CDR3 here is CASSLGRVGGYTF. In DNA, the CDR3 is TGTGCCAGCAGCTTGGGCAGGGTTGGCGGCTACACCTTC.